This TCR beta chain was recorded in a study of blood T cells in healthy people across ages. In germline, CDR1 is SGHKS, CDR2 YYEKEE (reference sequence). This CDR3 contains 16 residues. Trimming at V came to 4 bases and at J to 2 bases, leaving 9 bases not matched to a gene. This clonotype has only a few counts. Its specificity is not known. The study's findings and limits: Higher diversity and more naive CD4+ cells were features of long-lived donors, compared to aged donors.

Together with a sample-barcoded 5' primer, a J-beta primer mix was included in a second PCR lasting roughly 6 to 12 cycles. Any given sample supplied a minimum of 3 million CDR3-containing paired-end reads. Each CDR3 protein gets one entry after TCRdb re-called the 5' RACE reads with MiXCR. The sample holds hundreds of thousands of distinct CDR3 sequences, about 37% seen once. The TCR originated in a man between 18 and 35 years old in good health. The chain links TRBV5-5 to TRBJ1-5; 7 bases match TRBD1. The specimen was blood. CDR3 bases: TGTGCCAGCAGCCCGACAGGGTTTGAGGGCAATCAGCCCCAGCATTTT. As protein: CASSPTGFEGNQPQHF.